This is a list of T cell receptor beta chains from one sample in a study of tumor-infiltrating lymphocytes in primary liver carcinoma. One entry per CDR3 protein results from TCRdb running MiXCR on the multiplex PCR reads. This sample has approximately 110,000 distinct CDR3 sequences, with 64% found just once. Sample: liver tumor tissue from sampling region 3. The receptors derive from a woman between 55 and 75 years old with primary liver carcinoma and hepatitis B virus infection. Each CDR3 is given with its conserved first and last residue. D genes are given only for firm matches. A row's size may be missing; if present it is once, few, many or a size class.

TRBV11-2,13,TRBD2,TRBJ2-1,-,TGTGCCAGCAGCTGGAGTAGCGGGGTAGAGCAATTCTTC,CASSWSSGVEQFF
TRBV28,17,TRBD2,TRBJ2-1,-,TGTGCCAGCAGTACCCGAGCGGGGGCGTTGGCGGGCAATGAGCAGTTCTTC,CASSTRAGALAGNEQFF
TRBV11-1,14,TRBD2,TRBJ2-1,medium-sized,TGTGCCAGCAATCGGGGCGGGAGGACTAATGAGCAGTTCTTC,CASNRGGRTNEQFF
TRBV11-2,17,TRBD2,TRBJ2-1,once,TGTGCCAGCAGCAGGATACTAGCGGGAGGGCAGGGGGATGAGCAATTCTTC,CASSRILAGGQGDEQFF
TRBV11-3,15,-,TRBJ2-4,-,TGTGCCAGCAGCCCACAGGGTTTAACCAAAAACATTCAGTACTTC,CASSPQGLTKNIQYF
TRBV24-1,15,-,TRBJ2-5,-,TGTGCCACCAGTGATTTCCGGGGGGCTGGGGAGACCCAGTACTTC,CATSDFRGAGETQYF
TRBV7-9,18,-,TRBJ2-3,-,TGTGCCAGCAGCTTATCCCTCCACTCGAGCGTCGTCCCAGATACGCAGTATTTT,CASSLSLHSSVVPDTQYF
TRBV6-6,14,-,TRBJ2-7,many,TGTGCCAGCAGGAGACGGGACGGGGCCTACGAGCAGTACTTC,CASRRRDGAYEQYF
TRBV7-9,15,TRBD1,TRBJ2-1,-,TGTGTCAGCAACGCCCGGACAGGGTTGTACAATGAGCAGTTCTTC,CVSNARTGLYNEQFF
TRBV28,14,-,TRBJ1-2,few,TGTGCCAGCACCCATGGCCCAGGGGCCTATGGCTACACCTTC,CASTHGPGAYGYTF
TRBV11-2,11,-,TRBJ1-4,few,TGTGCCGGCAGCGTCTCTGAAAAACTGTTTTTT,CAGSVSEKLFF
TRBV28,15,TRBD1,TRBJ2-7,many,TGTGCCAGCAGTGGGACAGGGGCGCTTTCCTACGAGCAGTACTTC,CASSGTGALSYEQYF
TRBV30,13,-,TRBJ1-1,-,TGTGCCTGGAGTGCACAAATAAACACTGAAGCTTTCTTT,CAWSAQINTEAFF
TRBV6-5,16,-,TRBJ1-6,-,TGTGCTAGCAGTTACCGTCACCCACGCACGGGGTCAGCCCTCCACTTT,CASSYRHPRTGSALHF
TRBV11-2,15,-,TRBJ1-5,-,TGTACCAGCTCCCCTACGGGAGGGGACAATCACCCCCAGCATTTT,CTSSPTGGDNHPQHF
TRBV6-5,17,TRBD1,TRBJ1-6,many,TGTGCCAGCAGTTACCGGGACAGGGGCTCCTATAATTCACCCCTCCACTTT,CASSYRDRGSYNSPLHF
TRBV5-6,14,-,TRBJ1-2,-,TGTGCCAGCAGCTCTCCGGGCCCCACTAAGGACTACACCTTC,CASSSPGPTKDYTF
TRBV2,15,-,TRBJ2-2,-,TGTGCCAGTGTTAGGGGGGCGGGGAACACCGGGGAGCTGTTTTTT,CASVRGAGNTGELFF
TRBV7-2,18,TRBD2,TRBJ2-1,-,TGTGCCAGCAGCGGAGGGCTAGCGGCGGTTTGGGCCTACAATGAGCAGTTCTTC,CASSGGLAAVWAYNEQFF
TRBV4-1,14,-,TRBJ2-5,-,TGCGCCAGCAGTCAAACTCTGAGCCAAAAGACCCAGTACTTC,CASSQTLSQKTQYF
TRBV7-9,11,-,TRBJ2-7,-,TGTGCCAGCAACCCCCTCTACGAGCAGTACTTC,CASNPLYEQYF